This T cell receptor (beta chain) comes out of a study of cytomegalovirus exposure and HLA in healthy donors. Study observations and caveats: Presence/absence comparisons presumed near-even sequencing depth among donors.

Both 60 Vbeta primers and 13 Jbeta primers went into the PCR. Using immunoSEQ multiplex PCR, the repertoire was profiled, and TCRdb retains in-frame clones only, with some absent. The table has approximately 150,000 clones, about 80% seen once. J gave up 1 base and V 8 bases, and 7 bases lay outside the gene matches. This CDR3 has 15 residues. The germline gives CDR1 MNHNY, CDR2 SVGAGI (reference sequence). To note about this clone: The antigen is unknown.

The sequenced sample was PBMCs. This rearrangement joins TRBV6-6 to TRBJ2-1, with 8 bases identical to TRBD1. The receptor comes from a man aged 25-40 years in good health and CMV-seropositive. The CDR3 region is CASAKGQGSYNEQFF. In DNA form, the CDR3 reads TGTGCCAGCGCCAAAGGACAGGGTTCCTACAATGAGCAGTTCTTC.